These T cell receptor beta chains were read from a single sample in a study of cytomegalovirus exposure and HLA in healthy donors. Generated by immunoSEQ multiplex PCR, the TCRdb table keeps only in-frame clones and is missing some. The data show approximately 150,000 clones, with roughly 70% seen just once and roughly 4.7% held by the top ten. The sequenced sample consisted of PBMCs. These receptor sequences come from a man aged 55 to 70 in good health and CMV-seronegative. CDR3s include the opening cysteine and the closing phenylalanine or tryptophan. The order of the fields is V gene, clone size, J gene, D gene, CDR3 protein, CDR3 DNA. D genes are given only for firm matches. The listing skips clone size in some rows; elsewhere it reads once, few, many or a size class.

V gene: TRBV5-4
clone size: -
J gene: TRBJ1-5
D gene: TRBD1
CDR3 protein: CASSSQGNSNQPQHF
CDR3 DNA: TGTGCCAGCAGCTCACAGGGGAATAGCAATCAGCCCCAGCATTTT

V gene: TRBV30
clone size: -
J gene: TRBJ1-1
D gene: -
CDR3 protein: CAWSNLLSTEAFF
CDR3 DNA: TGTGCCTGGAGCAACCTCCTGAGCACTGAAGCTTTCTTT

V gene: TRBV25-1
clone size: -
J gene: TRBJ1-1
D gene: -
CDR3 protein: CASSKIGVGGTEAFF
CDR3 DNA: TGTGCCAGCTCCAAGATCGGGGTGGGGGGAACTGAAGCTTTCTTT

V gene: TRBV5-1
clone size: -
J gene: TRBJ1-3
D gene: -
CDR3 protein: CASSLPTESGNTIYF
CDR3 DNA: TGCGCCAGCAGCTTGCCGACGGAGTCTGGAAACACCATATATTTT

V gene: TRBV30
clone size: once
J gene: TRBJ2-7
D gene: TRBD2
CDR3 protein: CAWSGFRGGLYEQYF
CDR3 DNA: TGTGCCTGGAGTGGTTTTCGGGGGGGCCTCTACGAGCAGTACTTC

V gene: TRBV5-1
clone size: -
J gene: TRBJ2-1
D gene: TRBD2
CDR3 protein: CASSLLLAGEKHNEQFF
CDR3 DNA: TGCGCCAGCAGCTTGTTACTAGCGGGAGAAAAACACAATGAGCAGTTCTTC

V gene: TRBV4-3
clone size: -
J gene: TRBJ1-2
D gene: -
CDR3 protein: CASSQDEVQDGYTF
CDR3 DNA: TGCGCCAGCAGCCAAGATGAGGTACAGGATGGCTACACCTTC

V gene: TRBV6-6
clone size: -
J gene: TRBJ2-5
D gene: TRBD2
CDR3 protein: CASSYGAGAKGETQYF
CDR3 DNA: TGTGCCAGCAGTTACGGAGCGGGGGCCAAAGGGGAGACCCAGTACTTC

V gene: TRBV5-1
clone size: -
J gene: TRBJ2-1
D gene: TRBD2
CDR3 protein: CASSLAQSGILNEQFF
CDR3 DNA: TGCGCCAGCAGCTTGGCCCAGAGCGGGATTCTCAATGAGCAGTTCTTC

V gene: TRBV18
clone size: -
J gene: TRBJ1-4
D gene: -
CDR3 protein: CASSPNSNEKLFF
CDR3 DNA: TGTGCCAGCTCACCGAACAGTAATGAAAAACTGTTTTTT

V gene: TRBV6-5
clone size: -
J gene: TRBJ2-5
D gene: -
CDR3 protein: CASRRGETQYF
CDR3 DNA: TGTGCCAGCAGACGAGGAGAGACCCAGTACTTC

V gene: TRBV19
clone size: -
J gene: TRBJ1-1
D gene: TRBD1
CDR3 protein: CASSPLTGGAAEAFF
CDR3 DNA: TGTGCCAGTAGCCCCCTAACAGGGGGCGCGGCTGAAGCTTTCTTT

V gene: TRBV7-9
clone size: -
J gene: TRBJ1-2
D gene: TRBD1
CDR3 protein: CASSPGQGTLNYGYTF
CDR3 DNA: TGTGCCAGCAGCCCAGGACAGGGCACACTTAACTATGGCTACACCTTC